Below are 15 T cell receptor beta chains sequenced from a single sample in a study of cytomegalovirus exposure and HLA in healthy donors (TCRdb year 2017). The method behind the library was the immunoSEQ multiplex PCR assay. For the multiplex PCR, a mixture combining 60 forward primers for TCR Vbeta segments and 13 reverse primers for TCR Jbeta segments was used. TCRdb took this table from immuneACCESS and kept in-frame rearrangements with V and J called. Such tables lack part of the clones; where checked against another copy, unresolved V genes explain under half of the gap, and the rest is unexplained. This sample gives about 130,000 clones in total; 70% to 80% of them show up just once. Approximately 3.9% of the sample is taken by the ten largest. Sequenced sample: PBMCs. Every receptor here comes from a man aged 35 to 55 in good health and CMV-seropositive.

This clone was seen only once. The chain combines TRBV19 with TRBJ1-1, with no clear D. V dropped 4 bases and J dropped 1 base, with 4 bases sitting between them. The CDR3 has 12 amino acids. Germline CDR1 is LNHDA and CDR2 is SQIVND (reference sequence). The CDR3 reads CASSNGNTEAFF. CDR3 coding DNA: TGTGCCAGTAGTAACGGGAACACTGAAGCTTTCTTT. Full variable domain (outside the CDR3, taken from reference TRBV19 and TRBJ1-1): DGGITQSPKYLFRKEGQNVTLSCEQNLNHDAMYWYRQDPGQGLRLIYYSQIVNDFQKGDIAEGYSVSREKKESFPLTVTSAQKNPTAFYLCASSNGNTEAFFGQGTRLTVV.

The rearrangement uses TRBV20-1 and TRBJ1-3; D gene ambiguous. The V end lost 5 bases, the J end lost 7 bases, and 9 bases lay between the germline ends. Per germline, CDR1 DFQATT and CDR2 SNEGSKA (reference sequence). This CDR3 is 11 amino acids long. The CDR3 DNA is TGCAGTGCTGTTCAGTTTAACACCATATATTTT. Translation: CSAVQFNTIYF.

This clone was counted only a few times. V and J are TRBV19 and TRBJ1-5; D gene uncertain. The germline V and J ends were trimmed by 5 bases and 2 bases, with 13 bases remaining between them. In germline, CDR1 is LNHDA, CDR2 SQIVND (reference sequence). CDR3 length: 15 amino acids. The CDR3 DNA reads TGTGCCAGTAGTCCAAGGATTGGAGGCAATCAGCCCCAGCATTTT. It is translated as CASSPRIGGNQPQHF.

This clone was seen a few times. This chain uses TRBV6-5 with TRBJ1-2; perhaps TRBD1 as D (6 bases). Trimming took 7 bases from V and 4 from J, leaving 13 bases between them. Germline loops: CDR1 MNHEY, CDR2 SVGAGI. This CDR3 contains 13 residues. DNA for the CDR3: TGTGCCAGCATCGCAACAGGGTCCTATGGCTACACCTTC. This encodes CASIATGSYGYTF.

The chain joins TRBV7-9 to TRBJ1-2; perhaps TRBD1 as D (6 bases). This CDR3 comprises 15 residues. Germline V gives CDR1 SEHNR, CDR2 FQNEAQ (reference sequence). V was cut by 5 bases and J by 0 bases, with 13 bases left in between. In nucleotides, the CDR3 is TGTGCCAGCAGCGCGGACAGTTTCTCTAACTATGGCTACACCTTC. This translates into CASSADSFSNYGYTF.

This rearrangement joins TRBV9 to TRBJ2-3; 9 nucleotides line up with TRBD1. The junction had 3 bases not matched to a gene; V was cut back by 0 bases and J by 4 bases. The length of the CDR3 is 15 residues. Germline V gene sequence: CDR1 SGDLS, CDR2 YYNGEE. CDR3 amino acids: CASSVEGQGSDTQYF. For the CDR3, the DNA is TGTGCCAGCAGCGTAGAGGGACAGGGTTCAGATACGCAGTATTTT.

The chain is built from TRBV9 and TRBJ1-6; no clear D. This CDR3 comprises 15 residues. With 0 bases removed from V and 6 bases from J, the gap between germline ends came to 10 bases. Germline V CDR1 and CDR2: SGDLS, YYNGEE. The CDR3: CASSVGGSINSPLHF. The CDR3 region has the DNA TGTGCCAGCAGCGTAGGCGGGTCTATTAATTCACCCCTCCACTTT.

The chain joins TRBV9 to TRBJ2-1, with 7 bases fitting TRBD2. Trimming at V came to 0 bases and at J to 6 bases, leaving 6 bases not matched to a gene. From germline, CDR1 is SGDLS and CDR2 YYNGEE. The CDR3 loop spans 15 amino acids. For the CDR3, the DNA is TGTGCCAGCAGCGTAGGTCTAGCGGCAGTCAATGAGCAGTTCTTC. Encoded protein: CASSVGLAAVNEQFF.

The chain joins TRBV5-1 to TRBJ2-2, with 8 bases aligning to TRBD2. This CDR3 contains 15 residues. Germline CDR1 SGHRS, CDR2 YFSETQ. Germline trimming cut 0 bases from V and 5 bases from J; bases unmatched to any gene: 3. CDR3 nucleotides: TGCGCCAGCAGCTTGGCCGGGGGGGCAACCGGGGAGCTGTTTTTT. Translated: CASSLAGGATGELFF. The full variable domain, completed using reference TRBV5-1 and TRBJ2-2, is KAGVTQTPRYLIKTRGQQVTLSCSPISGHRSVSWYQQTPGQGLQFLFEYFSETQRNKGNFPGRFSGRQFSNSRSEMNVSTLELGDSALYLCASSLAGGATGELFFGEGSRLTVL.

There are a few counts of this clone. The DNA of the CDR3 is TGCGCCAGCAGCCTCCACCGGGACAGCCCAGGGGCCAACGTCCTGACTTTC. This encodes CASSLHRDSPGANVLTF. The rearrangement joins TRBV4-3 to TRBJ2-6; the match to TRBD1 covers 7 bases. Trimming cost V 4 bases and J 4 bases; bases outside gene matches: 10. CDR1 is LGHNA, CDR2 YSLEER, per germline. This CDR3 contains 17 residues.

The rearrangement joins TRBV6-5 to TRBJ1-2; D possibly corresponds to TRBD1 (6 bases). The CDR3 length is 14 residues. Trimming took 5 bases from V and 4 from J, leaving 14 bases between them. The germline CDR1 and CDR2 sequences are MNHEY and SVGAGI. CDR3 region: CASSPGQIFYGYTF. In DNA, the CDR3 is TGTGCCAGCAGTCCAGGACAGATCTTCTATGGCTACACCTTC.

This chain joins TRBV19 and TRBJ2-7, with a possible D match to TRBD2 (5 bases). CDR1 and CDR2 from the germline V gene are LNHDA and SQIVND (reference sequence). The CDR3 is 14 amino acids. The V and J ends lost 3 bases and 0 bases respectively, with 9 bases between them. The CDR3 nucleotides read TGTGCCAGTAGTATCGGACTGAGCTCCTACGAGCAGTACTTC. Its translation is CASSIGLSSYEQYF.

The gene calls are TRBV19 and TRBJ1-2; 8 positions match TRBD1. The germline gives CDR1 LNHDA, CDR2 SQIVND (reference sequence). The CDR3 has 16 residues. The V and J ends lost 3 bases and 2 bases, in that order; junction bases with no gene match: 8. The CDR3 sequence is CASSIGQGARNYGYTF. DNA for the CDR3: TGTGCCAGTAGTATCGGCCAGGGGGCGCGGAACTATGGCTACACCTTC.

The chain has TRBV18 and TRBJ2-3; the D is unclear. V lost 9 bases and J 3 bases, leaving 10 bases between the germline ends. The CDR3 runs 12 residues. Germline loops: CDR1 KGHSH, CDR2 LQKENI. CDR3 nucleotide sequence: TGTGCCAGTTCTCAAGCAACAGATACGCAGTATTTT. It translates to CASSQATDTQYF. Combining the CDR3 with reference TRBV18 and TRBJ2-3 gives the whole variable domain NAGVMQNPRHLVRRRGQEARLRCSPMKGHSHVYWYRQLPEEGLKFMVYLQKENIIDESGMPKERFSAEFPKEGPSILRIQQVVRGDSAAYFCASSQATDTQYFGPGTRLTVL.

The V and J genes are TRBV6-1 and TRBJ2-1, with TRBD1 matching over 8 bases. This CDR3 is built from 15 residues. CDR1 MNHNS and CDR2 SASEGT come from the germline V gene. V gave up 7 bases and J gave up 0 bases; unmatched junction bases: 5. In DNA form, the CDR3 reads TGTGCCAGCAACTCCGGGACAGGCTCCTACAATGAGCAGTTCTTC. Translation gives CASNSGTGSYNEQFF.